One sample yielded the 10 T cell receptor beta chains listed below, sequenced in a study of T cells in women clearing cervical HPV infection (dated by TCRdb to 2017 to 2018). Libraries were built with the immunoSEQ multiplex PCR assay. TCRdb re-hosts the immuneACCESS table, in-frame sequences only. Its copies lack some clones; in the studies checked, an unresolved V gene accounts for under half of them, and the cause for the rest is not known. The sample has 40,000 to 60,000 clones on record. Of the sample, approximately 0.98% falls within the top ten clones. Sequenced: blood buffy coat. The receptors come from a woman aged 18-70 years with a cervical HPV16 infection that either progressed to CIN3+ or cleared (not recorded which).

As regards this clone: The CDR3 is cut off 3 residues early in the read; its end comes from the germline J gene. This rearrangement joins TRBV4-1 to TRBJ2-5; a possible D gene is TRBD1 (6 bases). Germline V gene lookup returns CDR1 MGHRA and CDR2 YSYEKL. V shed 3 bases and J shed 4 bases, with 18 bases lying between them. CDR3 length: 16 amino acids. Incomplete CDR3 DNA: TGCGCCAGCAGCCACCTCCAGGGGCTTGCTCGAGAGACC. Translating it yields CASSHLQGLARET. From start to end, the CDR3 is CASSHLQGLARETQYF.

In regard to this clone: The CDR3 end lies 3 residues beyond the end of the read and is filled in from the germline J gene. V is TRBV5-1 and J is TRBJ2-3; 10 positions agree with TRBD2. The CDR3 totals 16 residues. Germline lookup yields CDR1 SGHRS and CDR2 YFSETQ. The trim removed 0 bases at V and 0 bases at J, leaving 1 base unmatched. Incomplete CDR3 DNA: TGCGCCAGCAGCTTGGGGACTAGCGGTAGCACAGATACG. This gives the protein CASSLGTSGSTDT. The entire CDR3 reads CASSLGTSGSTDTQYF.

As for this clone: The read falls 3 residues short of the CDR3 end, and the missing part is taken from the germline J gene. The chain links TRBV2 to TRBJ2-3; tentatively, D is TRBD1 (5 bases). The CDR3 sequence is 14 residues long. Trimming pared 7 bases from V and 2 bases from J, leaving 13 bases between. From germline, CDR1 is SNHLY and CDR2 FYNNEI. CDR3 DNA (partial): TGTGCCAGCATGTGGGGCAGAGACACAGATACG. It is translated as CASMWGRDTDT. The complete CDR3 reads CASMWGRDTDTQYF.

Concerning this clone: The read terminates 3 residues before the CDR3 end, so the remaining end is supplied by the germline J gene. The chain combines TRBV20-1 with TRBJ1-6, with D maybe TRBD1 (5 bases). Germline CDR1 reads DFQATT; CDR2 reads SNEGSKA (reference sequence). V shed 4 bases and J shed 4 bases, with 14 bases lying between them. This CDR3 comprises 15 residues. The CDR3 reads CSANKGHRYNSPLHF. CDR3 DNA, as far as it was read: TGCAGTGCTAACAAGGGGCACAGGTATAATTCACCC.

A note on this clone: The CDR3 extends 3 residues past the end of the read, so its final part is completed from the germline J gene. The chain is built from TRBV14 and TRBJ1-4; D is undetermined. CDR3 length: 16 residues. Germline V gene lookup returns CDR1 SGHDN and CDR2 FVKESK. CDR3 bases read: TGTGCCAGCAGCCAAGTTCGGCCGTCCCAGGAGTCTCCA. As protein: CASSQVRPSQESP. Given in full, the CDR3 is CASSQVRPSQESPLFF. Combining the CDR3 with reference TRBV14 and TRBJ1-4 gives the whole variable domain EAGVTQFPSHSVIEKGQTVTLRCDPISGHDNLYWYRRVMGKEIKFLLHFVKESKQDESGMPNNRFLAERTGGTYSTLKVQPAELEDSGVYFCASSQVRPSQESPLFFGSGTQLSVL.

With respect to this clone: The read ends 3 residues shy of where the CDR3 ends; the end is completed using the germline J gene. The V call is TRBV19, the J call TRBJ2-6; D unclear. Trimming removed 5 bases at V and 2 bases at J, with 13 bases between. The CDR3 consists of 16 residues. Germline assignment: CDR1 LNHDA and CDR2 SQIVND (reference sequence). CDR3 DNA (partial): TGTGCCAGTAGTCATCCCAGGTCGGCTGGGGCCAACGTC. Translation: CASSHPRSAGANV. The full CDR3 is CASSHPRSAGANVLTF. Filled out from reference TRBV19 and TRBJ2-6, the complete variable domain reads DGGITQSPKYLFRKEGQNVTLSCEQNLNHDAMYWYRQDPGQGLRLIYYSQIVNDFQKGDIAEGYSVSREKKESFPLTVTSAQKNPTAFYLCASSHPRSAGANVLTFGAGSRLTVL.

About this clone: From the germline J gene comes the end of the CDR3, since the read stops 3 residues before it. This chain joins TRBV12-5 and TRBJ1-5; TRBD1 agrees at 11 bases. This CDR3 spans 16 amino acids. Trimming at V came to 6 bases and at J to 4 bases, leaving 8 bases not matched to a gene. CDR1 is LGHNT, CDR2 FRNRAP, per germline. CDR3 region: CASGPGTGGYNQPQHF. The sequenced CDR3 bases are TGTGCTAGTGGACCGGGGACAGGGGGGTATAATCAGCCC. Full variable domain (outside the CDR3, taken from reference TRBV12-5 and TRBJ1-5): DARVTQTPRHKVTEMGQEVTMRCQPILGHNTVFWYRQTMMQGLELLAYFRNRAPLDDSGMPKDRFSAEMPDATLATLKIQPSEPRDSAVYFCASGPGTGGYNQPQHFGDGTRLSIL.

CDR3 residues: CASSLAPGYGYTF. The sequenced CDR3 bases are TGCGCCAGCAGCTTGGCCCCGGGCTATGGC. The chain recombines TRBV5-1 with TRBJ1-2, with D uncertain. Coverage ceases 3 residues before the CDR3 finishes, and the germline J gene fills in the end. Trimming took 0 bases from V and 4 from J, leaving 7 bases between them. Germline V CDR1 and CDR2: SGHRS, YFSETQ. This CDR3 spans 13 amino acids.

CDR3 DNA (partial): TGTGCCAGTAGTGCGGGACACCGAAATGGT. The encoded protein is CASSAGHRNG. The full CDR3 protein reads CASSAGHRNGQYF. This rearrangement joins TRBV19 to TRBJ2-4, with D perhaps matching TRBD1 or TRBD2 (6 bases each). The read ends 3 residues early relative to the CDR3; the germline J gene fills the gap. CDR3 length: 13 amino acids. The germline V gene has CDR1 LNHDA and CDR2 SQIVND (reference sequence).

On this clone: The read ends 3 residues early relative to the CDR3; the germline J gene fills the gap. V usage is TRBV5-4 and J usage is TRBJ2-7; TRBD1 aligns across 8 bases. The V gene's germline CDR1 is SGHNT and CDR2 YYREEE (reference sequence). The CDR3 covers 14 residues. V gave up 4 bases and J gave up 1 base; unmatched junction bases: 4. The part of the CDR3 DNA that was read is TGTGCCAGCAGCAGAACAGGGGGTTCCTACGAG. Protein: CASSRTGGSYE. The full CDR3 protein reads CASSRTGGSYEQYF.